These T cell receptor beta chains were read from a single sample in a study of cytomegalovirus exposure and HLA in healthy donors. Sequencing used immunoSEQ multiplex PCR; TCRdb keeps in-frame clones, though not all of them. The table lists some 160,000 clones, 65% to 85% of them singletons. What was sequenced was PBMCs. The receptor set was obtained from a male donor in good health and CMV-seropositive. Both conserved end residues are part of each CDR3. The D gene is left open where the match is weak. Some rows have no size entry. The others give once, few or many, or a class for an expanded clone.

D	size	V	J	DNA	CDR3
TRBD2	-	TRBV7-9	TRBJ2-1	TGTGCCAGCAGCCCTCCTACTAGCGGGAGGGCCAATGAGCAGTTCTTC	CASSPPTSGRANEQFF
-	-	TRBV7-2	TRBJ1-5	TGTGCCAGCAGCTTAGACCCGAGGAGGGGCTCACCGACCCTCCAGCATTTT	CASSLDPRRGSPTLQHF
-	-	TRBV25-1	TRBJ1-1	TGTGCCAGCAGTCACATATCCTCTAGCTCCATGAACACTGAAGCTTTCTTT	CASSHISSSSMNTEAFF
TRBD1	few	TRBV30	TRBJ1-1	TGTGCCTGGGGGTCGGGACAGGCTCACCACACTGAAGCTTTCTTT	CAWGSGQAHHTEAFF
-	-	TRBV15	TRBJ2-1	TGTGCCACCAGCGGATTTGAGGCGAATGAGCAGTTCTTC	CATSGFEANEQFF
-	once	TRBV2	TRBJ1-1	TGTGCCAGCAGATTCCTCGGGGGTGGGGGCACTGAAGCTTTCTTT	CASRFLGGGGTEAFF
TRBD2	-	TRBV28	TRBJ2-7	TGTGCCAGCAGTTTATACGGGACTAGCGGGAATAACTACGAGCAGTACTTC	CASSLYGTSGNNYEQYF
-	-	TRBV9	TRBJ2-7	TGTGCCAGCAGCGTCCGGGAAGGGAGCTCCTACGAGCAGTACTTC	CASSVREGSSYEQYF
TRBD1	-	TRBV25-1	TRBJ2-7	TGTGCCAGCAGTGAGGGACAGGGTACCTACGAGCAGTACTTC	CASSEGQGTYEQYF
TRBD2	-	TRBV19	TRBJ2-3	TGTGCCAGTAGTTTACAGCTTCCGGGCGGGAGGGCCCATCCAGATACGCAGTATTTT	CASSLQLPGGRAHPDTQYF
-	-	TRBV7-9	TRBJ2-7	TGTGCCAGCAGCTTTGGGGGGGGCGTCCACGAGCAGTACTTC	CASSFGGGVHEQYF
-	once	TRBV5-1	TRBJ1-2	TGCGCCAGCAGCTTGGGAGTCCTTGACTATGGCTACACCTTC	CASSLGVLDYGYTF
-	once	TRBV27	TRBJ1-1	TGTGCCAGCAGCCGAGGGAGGGCCACTGAAGCTTTCTTT	CASSRGRATEAFF
TRBD1	-	TRBV5-6	TRBJ1-4	TGTGCCAGCAGCTTGCTCGGGACAGGGAATGAAAAACTGTTTTTT	CASSLLGTGNEKLFF
TRBD1	few	TRBV7-9	TRBJ1-2	TGTGCCAGCAGCTCCAAGGACAGGGGGCCCTCGAATGGCTACACCTTC	CASSSKDRGPSNGYTF
-	-	TRBV11-3	TRBJ2-5	TGTGCCAGCAGCCAGGGACAAGAGACCCAGTACTTC	CASSQGQETQYF
TRBD2	-	TRBV30	TRBJ2-5	TGTGCCTGGAGGATCCCAGCGGGAGAGAGGAAGACCCAGTACTTC	CAWRIPAGERKTQYF
TRBD1	-	TRBV7-9	TRBJ2-7	TGTGCCAGCAGCTTAGCGAAGACAGGGGATGTGGAGCAGTACTTC	CASSLAKTGDVEQYF
-	-	TRBV7-9	TRBJ1-2	TGTTCCAGCAGCTTAGTAGATCATGGCTACACCTTC	CSSSLVDHGYTF
-	-	TRBV9	TRBJ1-1	TGTGCCAGCAGCGTAGGGTACAGGACTAATCCCGTTAAAGAAGCTTTCTTT	CASSVGYRTNPVKEAFF
TRBD2	-	TRBV7-7	TRBJ2-2	TGTGCTAGCAGCCGGGGAGGGCCGGACACCGGGGAGCTGTTTTTT	CASSRGGPDTGELFF
-	-	TRBV7-9	TRBJ1-5	TGTGCCAGCAGCTTAGGCAGGCAGCCCCAGCATTTT	CASSLGRQPQHF
-	-	TRBV10-3	TRBJ2-1	TGTGCCATCAGTGAGCGGGTGGAGCGGAGTTCTTACAATGAGCAGTTCTTC	CAISERVERSSYNEQFF
TRBD1	-	TRBV30	TRBJ1-5	TGTGCCTGGAGTCGACAGGGGGATCAGCCCCAGCATTTT	CAWSRQGDQPQHF
-	few	TRBV27	TRBJ2-2	TGTGCCAGCAGTTTTCGCGAGGCCGGGGAGCTGTTTTTT	CASSFREAGELFF
TRBD2	-	TRBV29-1	TRBJ2-5	TGCAGCGTTGAAGGTAGCGGGAGACGCCAAGAGACCCAGTACTTC	CSVEGSGRRQETQYF
-	once	TRBV6-6	TRBJ1-1	TGTGCCAGCAGTTGGGTAAGGACAGTGAACACTGAAGCTTTCTTT	CASSWVRTVNTEAFF
TRBD1	once	TRBV29-1	TRBJ2-5	TGCAGCGTTGAAGTCGGGACAGGCGAGACCCAGTACTTC	CSVEVGTGETQYF
-	-	TRBV13	TRBJ1-2	TGTGCCAGCAAGCGGGTCCGGAACTATGGCTACACCTTC	CASKRVRNYGYTF
TRBD2	-	TRBV7-2	TRBJ2-7	TGTGCCAGCAGCTGGAGAGCGGGAGTGGACGAGCAGTACTTC	CASSWRAGVDEQYF
-	-	TRBV10-3	TRBJ2-7	TGTGCCACCGGTACCGGGACAAGCTACGAGCAGTACTTC	CATGTGTSYEQYF
-	-	TRBV27	TRBJ2-1	TGTGCCAGCAGTTCCGCGGACAGTTCCTACAATGAGCAGTTCTTC	CASSSADSSYNEQFF
-	-	TRBV11-2	TRBJ2-6	TGTGCCAGCAGCCTCGTTCTAGGTGGGGCCAACGTCCTGACTTTC	CASSLVLGGANVLTF
-	-	TRBV6-1	TRBJ2-3	TGTGCCAGCAGTGAAGTGGCTAGCGCTAGCACAGATACGCAGTATTTT	CASSEVASASTDTQYF
TRBD1	-	TRBV10-1	TRBJ1-5	TGCGCCAGCAGTGAACCCGGGACAGGGAACAATCAGCCCCAGCATTTT	CASSEPGTGNNQPQHF
-	-	TRBV28	TRBJ1-3	TGTGCCAGCAACCGGGGAGCCTCTGGAAACACCATATATTTT	CASNRGASGNTIYF
TRBD2	-	TRBV6-6	TRBJ2-3	TGTGCCAGCAGTAGGGGACTAGCGGCTACAGATACGCAGTATTTT	CASSRGLAATDTQYF
TRBD1	-	TRBV4-1	TRBJ2-1	TGCGCCAGCAGTCGGACAGGCCGCAACAATGAGCAGTTCTTC	CASSRTGRNNEQFF
-	-	TRBV27	TRBJ1-1	TGTGCCAGCAGTTCCCCTGCGTGGTCGACTGAAGCTTTCTTT	CASSSPAWSTEAFF
TRBD2	-	TRBV19	TRBJ2-7	TGTGCCAGTAGTATGACTAGCTGGGTCTACGAGCAGTACTTC	CASSMTSWVYEQYF